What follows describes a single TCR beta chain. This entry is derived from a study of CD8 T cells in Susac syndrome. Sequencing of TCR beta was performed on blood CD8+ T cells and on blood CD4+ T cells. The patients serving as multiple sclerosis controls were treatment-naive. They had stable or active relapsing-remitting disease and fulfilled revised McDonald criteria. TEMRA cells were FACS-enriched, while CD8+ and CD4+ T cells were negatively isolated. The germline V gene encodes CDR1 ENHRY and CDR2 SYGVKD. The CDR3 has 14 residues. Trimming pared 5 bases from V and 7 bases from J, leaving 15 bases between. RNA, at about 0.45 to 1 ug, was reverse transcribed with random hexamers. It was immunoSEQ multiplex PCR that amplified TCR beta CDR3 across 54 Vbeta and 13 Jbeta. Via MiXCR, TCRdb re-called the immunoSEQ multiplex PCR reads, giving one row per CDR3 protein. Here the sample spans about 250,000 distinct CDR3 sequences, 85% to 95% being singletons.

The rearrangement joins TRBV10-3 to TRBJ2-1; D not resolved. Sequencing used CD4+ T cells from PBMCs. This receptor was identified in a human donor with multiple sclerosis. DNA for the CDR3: TGTGCCATCAGTCAAGCCCCCCTTGGGAATGAGCAGTTCTTC. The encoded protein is CAISQAPLGNEQFF.